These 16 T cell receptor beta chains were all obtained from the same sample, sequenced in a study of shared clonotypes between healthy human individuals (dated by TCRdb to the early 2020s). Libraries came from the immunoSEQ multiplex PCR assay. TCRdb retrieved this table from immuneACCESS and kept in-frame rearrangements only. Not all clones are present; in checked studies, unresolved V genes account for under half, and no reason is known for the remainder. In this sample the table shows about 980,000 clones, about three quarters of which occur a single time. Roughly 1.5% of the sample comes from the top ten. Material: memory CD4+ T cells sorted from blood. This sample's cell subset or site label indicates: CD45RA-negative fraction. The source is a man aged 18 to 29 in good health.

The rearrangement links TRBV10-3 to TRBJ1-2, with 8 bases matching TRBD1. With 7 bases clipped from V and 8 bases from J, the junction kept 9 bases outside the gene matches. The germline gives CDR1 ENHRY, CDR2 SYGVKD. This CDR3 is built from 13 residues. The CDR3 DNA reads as TGTGCCATCACCCACGACAGGGGAGGGGGCTACACCTTC. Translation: CAITHDRGGGYTF.

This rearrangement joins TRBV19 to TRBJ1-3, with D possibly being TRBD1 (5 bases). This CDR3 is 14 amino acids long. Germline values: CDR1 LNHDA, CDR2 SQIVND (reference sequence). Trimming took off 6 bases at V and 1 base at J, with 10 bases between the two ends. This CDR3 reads CASSTWGSGNTIYF. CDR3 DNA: TGTGCCAGTAGCACATGGGGGTCTGGAAACACCATATATTTT.

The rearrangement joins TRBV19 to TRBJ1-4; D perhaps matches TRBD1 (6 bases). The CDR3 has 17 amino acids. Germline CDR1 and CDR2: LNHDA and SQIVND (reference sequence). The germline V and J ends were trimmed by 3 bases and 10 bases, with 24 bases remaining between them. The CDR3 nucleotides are TGTGCCAGTAGTATGGCGATGACAGGTCCGAAGGAGGGAAAACTGTTTTTT. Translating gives CASSMAMTGPKEGKLFF. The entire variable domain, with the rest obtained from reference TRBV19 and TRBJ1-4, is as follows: DGGITQSPKYLFRKEGQNVTLSCEQNLNHDAMYWYRQDPGQGLRLIYYSQIVNDFQKGDIAEGYSVSREKKESFPLTVTSAQKNPTAFYLCASSMAMTGPKEGKLFFGSGTQLSVL.

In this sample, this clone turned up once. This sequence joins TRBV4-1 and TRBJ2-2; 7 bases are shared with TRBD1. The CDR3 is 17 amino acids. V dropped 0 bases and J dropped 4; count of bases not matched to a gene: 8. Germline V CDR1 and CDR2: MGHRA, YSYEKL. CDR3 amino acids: CASSQDVRGQSTGELFF. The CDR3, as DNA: TGCGCCAGCAGCCAAGATGTGAGGGGGCAGAGCACCGGGGAGCTGTTTTTT.

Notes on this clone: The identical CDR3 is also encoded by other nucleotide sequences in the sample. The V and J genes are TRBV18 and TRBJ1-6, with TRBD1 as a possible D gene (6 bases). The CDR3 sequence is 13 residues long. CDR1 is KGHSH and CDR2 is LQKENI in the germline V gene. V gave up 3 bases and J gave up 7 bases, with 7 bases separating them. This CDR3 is CASSPQGNSPLHF. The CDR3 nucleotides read TGTGCCAGCTCACCCCAGGGGAATTCACCCCTCCACTTT.

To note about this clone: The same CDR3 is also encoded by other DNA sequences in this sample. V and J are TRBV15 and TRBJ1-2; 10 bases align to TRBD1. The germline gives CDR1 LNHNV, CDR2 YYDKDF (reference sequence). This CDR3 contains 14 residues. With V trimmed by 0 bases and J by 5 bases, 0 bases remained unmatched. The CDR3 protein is CATSREGQGYGYTF. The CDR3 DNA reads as TGTGCCACCAGCAGAGAGGGACAGGGGTATGGCTACACCTTC.

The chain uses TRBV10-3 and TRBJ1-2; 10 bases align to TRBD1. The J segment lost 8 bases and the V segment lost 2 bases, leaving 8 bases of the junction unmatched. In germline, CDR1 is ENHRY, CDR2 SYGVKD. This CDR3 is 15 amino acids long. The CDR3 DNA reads TGTGCCATCAGTGAGAGCGGGACAGGGGTGGGAGGCTACACCTTC. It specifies CAISESGTGVGGYTF.

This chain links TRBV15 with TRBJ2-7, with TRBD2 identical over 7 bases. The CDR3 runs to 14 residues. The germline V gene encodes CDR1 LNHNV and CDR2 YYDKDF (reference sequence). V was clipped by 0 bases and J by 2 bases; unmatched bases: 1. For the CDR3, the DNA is TGTGCCACCAGCAGAGATGGGAGGGCCTACGAGCAGTACTTC. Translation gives CATSRDGRAYEQYF.

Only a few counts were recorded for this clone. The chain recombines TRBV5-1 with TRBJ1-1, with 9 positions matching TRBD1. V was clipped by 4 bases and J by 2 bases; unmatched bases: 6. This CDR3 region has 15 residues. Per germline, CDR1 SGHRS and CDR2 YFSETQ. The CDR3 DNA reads TGCGCCAGCAGCGAATTGGGACAGGGAAACACTGAAGCTTTCTTT. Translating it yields CASSELGQGNTEAFF.

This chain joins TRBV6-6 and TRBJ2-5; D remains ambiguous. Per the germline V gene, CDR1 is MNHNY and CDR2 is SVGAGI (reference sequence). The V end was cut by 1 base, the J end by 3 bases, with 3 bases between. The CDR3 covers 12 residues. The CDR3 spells CASSYFKETQYF. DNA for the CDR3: TGTGCCAGCAGTTACTTTAAAGAGACCCAGTACTTC.

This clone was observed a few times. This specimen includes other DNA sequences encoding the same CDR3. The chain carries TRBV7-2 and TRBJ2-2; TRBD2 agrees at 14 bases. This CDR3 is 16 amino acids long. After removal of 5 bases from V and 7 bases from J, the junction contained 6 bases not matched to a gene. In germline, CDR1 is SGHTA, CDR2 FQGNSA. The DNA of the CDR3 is TGTGCCAGCAGCCCCGGACTAGCGGGAGGTTTCGGGGAGCTGTTTTTT. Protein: CASSPGLAGGFGELFF. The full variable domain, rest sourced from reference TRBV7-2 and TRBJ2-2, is GAGVSQSPSNKVTEKGKDVELRCDPISGHTALYWYRQSLGQGLEFLIYFQGNSAPDKSGLPSDRFSAERTGGSVSTLTIQRTQQEDSAVYLCASSPGLAGGFGELFFGEGSRLTVL.

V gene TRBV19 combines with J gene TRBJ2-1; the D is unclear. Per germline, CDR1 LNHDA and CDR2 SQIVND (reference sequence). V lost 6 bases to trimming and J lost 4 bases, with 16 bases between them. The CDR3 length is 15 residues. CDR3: CASSPYSRRYNEQFF. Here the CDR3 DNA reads TGTGCCAGTAGCCCCTACTCCAGACGGTACAATGAGCAGTTCTTC.

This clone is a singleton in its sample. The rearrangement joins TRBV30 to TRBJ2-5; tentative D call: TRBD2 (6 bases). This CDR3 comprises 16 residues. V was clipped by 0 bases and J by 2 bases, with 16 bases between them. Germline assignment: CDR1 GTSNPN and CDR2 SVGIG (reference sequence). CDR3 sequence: CAWSVRAGSGQETQYF. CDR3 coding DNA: TGTGCCTGGAGTGTACGAGCGGGCAGCGGGCAAGAGACCCAGTACTTC.

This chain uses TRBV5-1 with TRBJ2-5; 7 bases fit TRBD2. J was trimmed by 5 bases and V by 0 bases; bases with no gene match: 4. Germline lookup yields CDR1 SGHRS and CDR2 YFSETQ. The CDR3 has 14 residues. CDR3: CASSLAVSGETQYF. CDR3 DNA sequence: TGCGCCAGCAGCTTGGCCGTTAGCGGGGAGACCCAGTACTTC.

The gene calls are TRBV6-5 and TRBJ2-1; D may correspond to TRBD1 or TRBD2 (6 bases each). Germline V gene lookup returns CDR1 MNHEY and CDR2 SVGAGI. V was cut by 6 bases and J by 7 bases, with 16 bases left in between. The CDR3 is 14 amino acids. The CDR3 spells CASSSSGARNEQFF. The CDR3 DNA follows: TGTGCCAGCAGCTCCTCGGGGGCGCGTAATGAGCAGTTCTTC.

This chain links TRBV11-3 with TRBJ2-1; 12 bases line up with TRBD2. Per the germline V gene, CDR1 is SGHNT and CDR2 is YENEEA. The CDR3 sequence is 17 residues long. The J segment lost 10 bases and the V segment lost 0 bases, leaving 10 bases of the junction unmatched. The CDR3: CASSLDLAGGREEEQFF. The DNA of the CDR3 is TGTGCCAGCAGCTTAGATCTAGCGGGGGGGAGGGAGGAAGAGCAGTTCTTC. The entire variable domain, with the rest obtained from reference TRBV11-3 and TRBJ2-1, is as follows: EAGVVQSPRYKIIEKKQPVAFWCNPISGHNTLYWYLQNLGQGPELLIRYENEEAVDDSQLPKDRFSAERLKGVDSTLKIQPAELGDSAVYLCASSLDLAGGREEEQFFGPGTRLTVL.